The clone carrying this TCR beta chain was seen many times. The assay was immunoSEQ multiplex PCR, and TCRdb's table has in-frame clones only and misses some. The sample lists a few hundred thousand clones, approximately 87% occurring once. This entry comes from a study of blood T cell repertoires in COVID-19. CDR1 SNHLY and CDR2 FYNNEI come from the germline V gene. The CDR3 totals 13 residues. V lost 2 bases, J lost 7 bases, and 11 bases lay in between. Participants were aged about 18 to 100 years, lived in over 20 US areas, and enrolled virtually. This clonotype was obtained from a woman aged 50 to 60 who had recovered from COVID-19. This chain links TRBV2 with TRBJ1-1; unclear D gene. Source material: PBMCs or T cells enriched from blood (not recorded which). The CDR3 DNA reads TGTGCCAGCAGTGAATTCCGGACTAGTGAAGCTTTCTTT. This gives the protein CASSEFRTSEAFF.